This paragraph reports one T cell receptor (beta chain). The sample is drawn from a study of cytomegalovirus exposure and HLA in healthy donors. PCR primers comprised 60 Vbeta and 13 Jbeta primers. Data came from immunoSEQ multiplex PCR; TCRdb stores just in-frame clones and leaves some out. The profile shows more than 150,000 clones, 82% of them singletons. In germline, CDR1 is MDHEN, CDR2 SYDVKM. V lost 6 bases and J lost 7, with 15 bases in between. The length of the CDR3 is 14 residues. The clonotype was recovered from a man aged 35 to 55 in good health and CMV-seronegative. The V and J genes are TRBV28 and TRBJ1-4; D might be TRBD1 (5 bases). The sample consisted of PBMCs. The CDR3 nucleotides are TGTGCCAGCAGGATGACGGGGGGAAGTGAAAAACTGTTTTTT. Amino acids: CASRMTGGSEKLFF.